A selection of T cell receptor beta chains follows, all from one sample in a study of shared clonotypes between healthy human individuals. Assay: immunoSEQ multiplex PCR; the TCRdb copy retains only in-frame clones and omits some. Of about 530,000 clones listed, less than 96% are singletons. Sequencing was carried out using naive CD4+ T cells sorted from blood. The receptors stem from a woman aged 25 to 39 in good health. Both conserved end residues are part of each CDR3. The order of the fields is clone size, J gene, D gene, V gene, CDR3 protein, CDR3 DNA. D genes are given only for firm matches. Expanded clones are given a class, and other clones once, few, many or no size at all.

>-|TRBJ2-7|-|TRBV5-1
CASSSTRSSYEQYF
TGCGCCAGCAGCTCTACCAGGTCCTCCTACGAGCAGTACTTC
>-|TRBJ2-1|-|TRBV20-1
CSARAGHEQFF
TGCAGTGCTAGAGCGGGCCATGAGCAGTTCTTC
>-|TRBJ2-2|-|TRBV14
CASSHYRDEAGELFF
TGTGCCAGCAGTCATTACAGGGATGAGGCCGGGGAGCTGTTTTTT
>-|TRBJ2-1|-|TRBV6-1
CASSEWERTEPYNEQFF
TGTGCCAGCAGTGAATGGGAGAGGACAGAACCATACAATGAGCAGTTCTTC
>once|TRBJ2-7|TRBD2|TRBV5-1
CASSSGLAGTYEQYF
TGCGCCAGCAGCAGCGGACTAGCAGGGACCTACGAGCAGTACTTC
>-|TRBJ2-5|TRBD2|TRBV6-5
CASSLISGSQETQYF
TGTGCCAGCAGTTTGATTAGCGGGAGTCAAGAGACCCAGTACTTC
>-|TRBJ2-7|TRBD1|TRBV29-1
CSVPGTGFHEQYF
TGCAGCGTTCCCGGGACAGGGTTCCACGAGCAGTACTTC
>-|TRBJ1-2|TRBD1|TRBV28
CASSSQGVLYGYTF
TGTGCCAGCAGTTCGCAGGGGGTTCTCTATGGCTACACCTTC
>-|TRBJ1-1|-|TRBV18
CASSQTSGNTEAFF
TGTGCCAGCTCACAAACGAGCGGGAACACTGAAGCTTTCTTT
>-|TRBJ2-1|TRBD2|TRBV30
CAWSLRGLGNEQFF
TGTGCCTGGAGTCTTCGGGGACTAGGGAATGAGCAGTTCTTC
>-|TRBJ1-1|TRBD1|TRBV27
CASSGGGQGNTEAFF
TGTGCCAGCAGTGGAGGAGGACAGGGGAACACTGAAGCTTTCTTT
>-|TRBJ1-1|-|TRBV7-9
CASSQMGMNTEAFF
TGTGCCAGCAGCCAAATGGGGATGAACACTGAAGCTTTCTTT
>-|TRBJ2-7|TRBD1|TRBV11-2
CASSNGDRVEQYF
TGTGCCAGCAGCAATGGGGACAGGGTCGAGCAGTACTTC
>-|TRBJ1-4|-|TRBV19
CASPPGRGDEKLFF
TGTGCCAGTCCCCCGGGACGGGGGGATGAAAAACTGTTTTTT
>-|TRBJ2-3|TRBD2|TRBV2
CAIGTRATDTQYF
TGTGCCATCGGGACTAGAGCCACAGATACGCAGTATTTT
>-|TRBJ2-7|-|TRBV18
CASSASEGTYEQYF
TGTGCCAGCTCCGCATCGGAGGGAACCTACGAGCAGTACTTC
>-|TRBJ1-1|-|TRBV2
CASSVRLRETEAFF
TGTGCCAGCAGTGTGAGGTTGAGGGAAACTGAAGCTTTCTTT
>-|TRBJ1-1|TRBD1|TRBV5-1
CASSRRTGKNTEAFF
TGCGCCAGCAGCCGACGGACAGGGAAGAACACTGAAGCTTTCTTT
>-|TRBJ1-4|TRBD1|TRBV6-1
CASSPGTGNEKLFF
TGTGCCAGCAGTCCCGGGACAGGGAACGAAAAACTGTTTTTT
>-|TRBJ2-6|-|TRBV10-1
CASSESTTHGANVLTF
TGCGCCAGCAGTGAGTCAACAACGCATGGGGCCAACGTCCTGACTTTC
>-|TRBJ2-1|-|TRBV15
CATSRDKSGRGNEQFF
TGTGCCACCAGCAGAGATAAGTCAGGTCGGGGTAATGAGCAGTTCTTC
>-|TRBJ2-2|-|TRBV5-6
CASSLGHLNTGELFF
TGTGCCAGCAGCTTGGGACACCTGAACACCGGGGAGCTGTTTTTT
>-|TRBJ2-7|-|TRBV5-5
CASSLLGGSSYEQYF
TGTGCCAGCAGCCTCCTGGGCGGCAGCTCCTACGAGCAGTACTTC
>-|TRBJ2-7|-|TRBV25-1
CASSRAGVGYEQYF
TGTGCCAGCAGTCGGGCAGGGGTAGGGTACGAGCAGTACTTC
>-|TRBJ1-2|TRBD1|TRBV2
CASNGQGAFYGYTF
TGTGCCAGCAATGGACAGGGGGCCTTCTATGGCTACACCTTC
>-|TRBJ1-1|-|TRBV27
CASSSGGRAFF
TGTGCCAGCAGTTCTGGGGGGCGGGCTTTCTTT
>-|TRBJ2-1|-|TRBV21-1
CASSKALRQGNNEQFF
TGTGCCAGCAGCAAAGCGCTGCGGCAGGGGAACAATGAGCAGTTCTTC
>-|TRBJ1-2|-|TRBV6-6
CASSVSQGTNYGYTF
TGTGCCAGCTCGGTTTCCCAGGGTACCAACTATGGCTACACCTTC
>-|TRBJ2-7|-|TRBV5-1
CASSLGGWGGENEQYF
TGCGCCAGCAGCTTGGGTGGGTGGGGAGGAGAAAACGAGCAGTACTTC
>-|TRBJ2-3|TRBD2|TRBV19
CASREGGPGDTQYF
TGTGCCAGTAGGGAGGGAGGGCCGGGAGATACGCAGTATTTT
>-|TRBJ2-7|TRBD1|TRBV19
CASSTQLGQAISYEQYF
TGTGCCAGTAGTACTCAGCTCGGACAGGCCATCTCCTACGAGCAGTACTTC
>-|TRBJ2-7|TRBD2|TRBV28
CASRPSGTNSYEQYF
TGTGCCAGCAGGCCTAGCGGGACAAACTCCTACGAGCAGTACTTC
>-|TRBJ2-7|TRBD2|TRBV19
CASSRTSGASSYEQYF
TGTGCCAGTAGCCGGACTAGCGGGGCTAGCTCCTACGAGCAGTACTTC
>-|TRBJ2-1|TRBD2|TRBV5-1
CASSFPSGSIWNYNEQFF
TGCGCCAGCAGCTTCCCTAGCGGGAGTATTTGGAACTACAATGAGCAGTTCTTC
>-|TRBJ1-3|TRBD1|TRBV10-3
CAIRGTDSGNTIYF
TGTGCCATCCGCGGGACAGACTCTGGAAACACCATATATTTT
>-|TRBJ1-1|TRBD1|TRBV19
CASSIESGQGTFF
TGTGCCAGTAGTATCGAATCGGGACAGGGAACTTTCTTT
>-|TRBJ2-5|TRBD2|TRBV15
CATSRMTSGRALETQYF
TGTGCCACCAGCAGGATGACTAGCGGGAGGGCCCTTGAGACCCAGTACTTC
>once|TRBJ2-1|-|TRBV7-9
CASSSAPAGNYNEQFF
TGTGCCAGCAGCTCCGCCCCGGCGGGGAACTACAATGAGCAGTTCTTC
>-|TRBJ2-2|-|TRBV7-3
CASSLRGLTNTGELFF
TGTGCCAGCAGCTTAAGAGGACTGACAAACACCGGGGAGCTGTTTTTT
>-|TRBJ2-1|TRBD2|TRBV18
CASSRSGTSYNEQFF
TGTGCCAGCTCACGCTCCGGGACTAGTTACAATGAGCAGTTCTTC
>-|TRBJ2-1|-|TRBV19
CASSMGRYNEQFF
TGTGCCAGTAGTATGGGCAGATACAATGAGCAGTTCTTC
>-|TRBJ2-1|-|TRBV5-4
CASRLPPTSEQFF
TGTGCCAGCAGATTGCCCCCCACTTCTGAGCAGTTCTTC
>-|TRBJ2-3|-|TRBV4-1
CASSQTEIPRRSSTDTQYF
TGCGCCAGCAGCCAAACTGAAATACCGAGACGGTCTAGCACAGATACGCAGTATTTT
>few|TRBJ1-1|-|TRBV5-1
CASSHHLGESEAFF
TGCGCCAGCAGCCACCATTTGGGGGAATCTGAAGCTTTCTTT
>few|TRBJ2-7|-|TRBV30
CAWSRDSAYEQYF
TGTGCCTGGAGTAGGGACTCCGCCTACGAGCAGTACTTC